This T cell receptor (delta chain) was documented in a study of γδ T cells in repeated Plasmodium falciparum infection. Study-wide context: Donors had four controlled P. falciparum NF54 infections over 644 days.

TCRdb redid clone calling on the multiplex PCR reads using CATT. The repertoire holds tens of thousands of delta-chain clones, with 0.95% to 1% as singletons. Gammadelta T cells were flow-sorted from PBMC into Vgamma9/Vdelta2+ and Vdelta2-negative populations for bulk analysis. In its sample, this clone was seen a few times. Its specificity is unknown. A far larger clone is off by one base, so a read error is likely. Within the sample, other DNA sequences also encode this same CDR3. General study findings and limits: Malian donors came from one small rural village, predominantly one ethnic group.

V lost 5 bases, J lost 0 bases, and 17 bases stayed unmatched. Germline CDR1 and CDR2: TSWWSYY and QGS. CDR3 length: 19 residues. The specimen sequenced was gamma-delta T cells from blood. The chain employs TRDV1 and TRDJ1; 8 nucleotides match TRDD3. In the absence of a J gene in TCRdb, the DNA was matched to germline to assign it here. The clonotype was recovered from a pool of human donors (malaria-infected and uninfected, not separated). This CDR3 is CALGTPIPIALGDTDKLIF. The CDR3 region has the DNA TGTGCTCTTGGGACCCCGATCCCCATTGCACTGGGGGACACCGATAAACTCATCTTT.